What follows are 21 T cell receptor beta chains derived from one specimen sequenced in a study of post-analysis software for immune sequencing data. Study-level points and caveats: Controls had lower frequencies than patients of 4 or 5 TRBV segments, which included TRBV5-6, TRBV5-1 and TRBV20-1.

Their target antigens are unknown. Unique molecular identifiers were built into the TCR beta cDNA libraries. MiXCR, applied by TCRdb to the PCR reads, yields one record per CDR3 protein. The table lists 400,000 to 500,000 distinct CDR3 sequences, 39% of them singletons. Input material: blood. The origin of the receptors is a girl aged 2-10 years with multiple sclerosis.

CDR3 region: CASSQRDSQTGLFF. CDR3 coding DNA: TGCGCCAGCAGCCAGAGGGACAGCCAAACAGGACTGTTTTTT. The rearrangement links TRBV4-1 to TRBJ1-4; 7 nucleotides align to TRBD1. The CDR3 has 14 residues. Germline assignment: CDR1 MGHRA and CDR2 YSYEKL. V was pared by 3 bases and J by 13 bases, with 11 bases of the junction left unmatched.

The rearrangement uses TRBV5-1 and TRBJ1-2; D unclear. Germline V gene data show CDR1 as SGHRS and CDR2 as YFSETQ. The length of the CDR3 is 16 residues. V gave up 2 bases and J gave up 8 bases, with 22 bases separating them. DNA of the CDR3: TGCGCCAGCAGCTTTAGTGGAGGACGGCATTCAGAGGGCTACACCTTC. This translates into CASSFSGGRHSEGYTF. The variable domain in full, with the rest retrieved from reference TRBV5-1 and TRBJ1-2, is KAGVTQTPRYLIKTRGQQVTLSCSPISGHRSVSWYQQTPGQGLQFLFEYFSETQRNKGNFPGRFSGRQFSNSRSEMNVSTLELGDSALYLCASSFSGGRHSEGYTFGSGTRLTVV.

The V and J genes are TRBV12-3 or TRBV12-4 and TRBJ2-5; D may be TRBD2 (5 bases). The assigned J gene may be wrong: the sequence end matches TRBJ2-7 better. CDR3 size: 14 residues. In DNA, the CDR3 is TGTGCCAGCAGTTTCTTGGGAGAAGTGTACGAGCAGTACTTC. Translation gives CASSFLGEVYEQYF.

This clonotype came up a few times. The chain is built from TRBV29-1 and TRBJ2-1; 7 nucleotides match TRBD2. Germline assignment: CDR1 SQVTM and CDR2 ANQGSEA. V lost 8 bases, J lost 1 base, and 8 bases stayed unmatched. CDR3 length: 14 amino acids. The CDR3 DNA reads TGCAGCTCGGCCCGGGGGGATTCCTACAATGAGCAGTTCTTC. It codes for CSSARGDSYNEQFF.

This chain links TRBV6-1 with TRBJ2-7; maybe TRBD2 (5 bases). CDR1 and CDR2 from the germline V gene are MNHNS and SASEGT. The CDR3 length is 14 residues. V was pared by 7 bases and J by 2 bases, with 15 bases between. This CDR3 reads CASKSRTLTYEQYF. The CDR3 coding sequence is TGTGCCAGCAAGTCCCGGACTCTAACCTACGAGCAGTACTTC.

The gene calls are TRBV28 and TRBJ1-6; D unclear. CDR1 is MDHEN, CDR2 SYDVKM, per germline. V was cut by 2 bases and J by 16 bases, with 12 bases left in between. The CDR3 loop spans 12 amino acids. CDR3 DNA sequence: TGTGCCAGCAGTTTAGCCACCGTAACACTCCACTTT. It codes for CASSLATVTLHF.

The chain joins TRBV9 to TRBJ1-2; the D is unclear. CDR1 and CDR2 from the germline V gene are SGDLS and YYNGEE. This CDR3 spans 16 amino acids. Between the trimmed V and J ends, which lost 0 bases and 0 bases, there was a span of 12 bases. CDR3 sequence: CASSVDPDHPNYGYTF. In DNA, the CDR3 is TGTGCCAGCAGCGTAGACCCGGACCACCCTAACTATGGCTACACCTTC.

The rearrangement links TRBV6-2 or TRBV6-3 to TRBJ2-3; 10 bases map to TRBD1. The germline V gene has CDR1 MNHEY and CDR2 SVGEGT. V shed 4 bases, J shed 3 bases, and the junction held 7 bases outside the gene matches. The CDR3 sequence is 16 residues long. CDR3 amino acids: CASSFPRDRGTDTQYF. CDR3 DNA sequence: TGTGCCAGCAGTTTCCCCCGGGACAGGGGAACAGATACGCAGTATTTT.

This clonotype was observed a few times. The rearrangement joins TRBV6-2 or TRBV6-3 to TRBJ1-2; TRBD1 matches 8 bases. J lost 2 bases, V lost 5 bases, and 7 bases had no gene match. Germline V gives CDR1 MNHEY, CDR2 SVGEGT. CDR3 length equals 15 residues. In DNA, the CDR3 is TGTGCCAGCAGTAGTTGGACAGGGAGAAACTATGGCTACACCTTC. As protein: CASSSWTGRNYGYTF.

The rearrangement joins TRBV7-9 to TRBJ1-5, with D possibly TRBD1 on 6 matching bases. The ends were cut back, 1 base at V and 7 bases at J, with 17 bases in the middle. The CDR3 runs 16 residues. Germline V gene data show CDR1 as SEHNR and CDR2 as FQNEAQ (reference sequence). CDR3 nucleotide sequence: TGTGCCAGCAGCTTAGTCGGACAGCCCTCGGAGCAGCCCCAGCATTTT. This encodes CASSLVGQPSEQPQHF.

This clonotype has only a few counts. This chain joins TRBV20-1 and TRBJ1-1; TRBD1 might be the D (5 bases). The germline V gene encodes CDR1 DFQATT and CDR2 SNEGSKA (reference sequence). This CDR3 is 14 amino acids long. The V end lost 3 bases, the J end lost 0 bases, and 11 bases lay between the germline ends. CDR3 bases: TGCAGTGCTAGTATCGGAGGGGTGAACACTGAAGCTTTCTTT. Translating gives CSASIGGVNTEAFF.

J is TRBJ2-3 and V is TRBV7-2, with 10 bases lining up with TRBD2. Trimming removed 5 bases from V and 4 bases from J; junction bases left unmatched: 9. The CDR3 covers 16 residues. CDR1 and CDR2 (germline): SGHTA, FQGNSA. For the CDR3, the DNA is TGTGCCAGCAGCCCACAGCGGGGGGGCCTTCCAGATACGCAGTATTTT. As protein: CASSPQRGGLPDTQYF.

V is TRBV10-2 and J is TRBJ2-5; D gene unclear. The germline V and J ends were trimmed by 3 bases and 4 bases, with 12 bases remaining between them. There are 14 residues in the CDR3. Germline V gene data show CDR1 as WSHSY and CDR2 as SAAADI. CDR3 in amino acids: CASSDAAGRETQYF. As DNA, the CDR3 is TGCGCCAGCAGTGATGCTGCAGGTCGAGAGACCCAGTACTTC.

The rearrangement uses TRBV28 and TRBJ2-7; 8 bases agree with TRBD2. Germline V lookup: CDR1 MDHEN, CDR2 SYDVKM. The V and J ends lost 5 bases and 9 bases, in that order; junction bases with no gene match: 12. The CDR3 extends over 14 amino acids. CDR3: CASSNIAGPSGQYF. DNA for the CDR3: TGTGCCAGCAGTAATATAGCGGGACCAAGCGGGCAGTACTTC.

This clonotype occurred a few times. The chain has TRBV28 and TRBJ1-3; TRBD1 might be the D (6 bases). This CDR3 is 18 amino acids long. V was trimmed by 6 bases and J by 0 bases, leaving 21 bases between them. Per germline, CDR1 MDHEN and CDR2 SYDVKM. The chain's CDR3 is CASRRLVGIQGSGNTIYF. CDR3 bases: TGTGCCAGCAGAAGATTAGTTGGGATACAGGGCTCTGGAAACACCATATATTTT.

This rearrangement joins TRBV12-3 or TRBV12-4 to TRBJ2-1; 10 bases align to TRBD2. V lost 3 bases and J lost 5; bases outside the gene matches: 7. This CDR3 comprises 16 residues. The CDR3 sequence is CASSLGSGGPHNEQFF. The CDR3 DNA follows: TGTGCCAGCAGTTTGGGTAGCGGGGGGCCCCACAATGAGCAGTTCTTC.

The rearrangement joins TRBV5-1 to TRBJ2-3, with TRBD2 as a possible D gene (7 bases). This CDR3 is 16 amino acids long. Trimming cost V 0 bases and J 2 bases, with 13 bases left between them. Germline CDR1 SGHRS, CDR2 YFSETQ. CDR3 residues: CASSLVAGAVTDTQYF. The CDR3 coding sequence is TGCGCCAGCAGCTTGGTGGCGGGGGCGGTCACAGATACGCAGTATTTT. The full variable domain, in which reference TRBV5-1 and TRBJ2-3 provide the parts outside the CDR3, is KAGVTQTPRYLIKTRGQQVTLSCSPISGHRSVSWYQQTPGQGLQFLFEYFSETQRNKGNFPGRFSGRQFSNSRSEMNVSTLELGDSALYLCASSLVAGAVTDTQYFGPGTRLTVL.

The CDR3 DNA is TGTGCCAGTAGTAGCCTAGCGGGGGGGCTCAATGAGCAGTTCTTC. As protein: CASSSLAGGLNEQFF. The V call is TRBV19, the J call TRBJ2-1; the match to TRBD2 covers 12 bases. CDR1 is LNHDA, CDR2 SQIVND, per germline (reference sequence). The CDR3 runs 15 residues. The V and J ends lost 4 bases and 6 bases, in that order; junction bases with no gene match: 4.

This clonotype was seen once. The CDR3 protein is CASSLAGGRGEQYF. CDR3 in DNA: TGTGCCAGCAGCTTAGCGGGAGGCCGGGGGGAGCAGTACTTC. The chain carries TRBV7-3 and TRBJ2-7; 8 nucleotides align to TRBD2. CDR1 SGHTA and CDR2 FQGTGA come from the germline V gene. This CDR3 spans 14 amino acids. Germline trimming cut 2 bases from V and 7 bases from J; bases unmatched to any gene: 7.

This rearrangement joins TRBV7-9 to TRBJ2-5; D remains ambiguous. The J call may be wrong; the DNA end is better matched by TRBJ2-7. Germline V gives CDR1 SEHNR, CDR2 FQNEAQ (reference sequence). This CDR3 comprises 13 residues. The CDR3 sequence is CASSFGPTGEQYF. The CDR3 DNA reads as TGTGCCAGCAGCTTCGGGCCCACGGGCGAGCAGTACTTC.

The chain recombines TRBV12-3 or TRBV12-4 with TRBJ1-2; TRBD1 matches at 7 bases. The CDR3 loop spans 15 amino acids. Trimming cost V 3 bases and J 7 bases; bases outside gene matches: 11. The DNA for the CDR3 is TGTGCCAGCAGTTTGGCCGGGACAGACCGTCGTGGCTACACCTTC. Translating gives CASSLAGTDRRGYTF.